The 3 T cell receptor beta chains below come from one sample, sequenced in a study of radiation and T cells in renal cell carcinoma. Stated time point: blood 4 weeks post-SBRT, at nephrectomy. The treatment here: 15 Gy SBRT to primary tumor, nephrectomy 4 weeks later. The method was immunoSEQ multiplex PCR; TCRdb's version includes in-frame clones alone and lacks a portion of them. There are some 43,000 clones in the sample; roughly 85% occur only once, and 25% to 30% lies in the top ten. The sequencing used blood, collected from a patient whose treatment included radiotherapy and nephrectomy. These receptors all come from a woman aged 70-85 years with renal cell carcinoma.

The chain recombines TRBV6-5 with TRBJ2-7, with D tentatively TRBD2 (6 bases). Germline V gene lookup returns CDR1 MNHEY and CDR2 SVGAGI. Deletions cut 2 bases from V and 6 bases from J, with 14 bases between. There are 14 residues in the CDR3. The CDR3 reads CASSYTGGRTEQYF. CDR3 sequence (DNA): TGTGCCAGCAGTTACACCGGGGGTCGGACCGAGCAGTACTTC.

This rearrangement joins TRBV10-3 to TRBJ2-7, with TRBD1 as a possible D gene (6 bases). Per germline, CDR1 ENHRY and CDR2 SYGVKD. Trimming cost V 11 bases and J 2 bases, with 13 bases left between them. The CDR3 consists of 12 residues. CDR3 protein: CAATGSPYEQYF. DNA of the CDR3: TGTGCCGCAACAGGGAGTCCCTACGAGCAGTACTTC.

The J gene is TRBJ1-1, the V gene TRBV5-5, with 11 bases lining up with TRBD1. With V trimmed by 3 bases and J by 3 bases, 10 bases remained unmatched. The CDR3 consists of 17 residues. Germline CDR1 and CDR2: SGHKS and YYEKEE (reference sequence). The CDR3 region has the DNA TGTGCCAGCAGCTCGCGGGACAGGGGGGTTTTAGACACTGAAGCTTTCTTT. Protein: CASSSRDRGVLDTEAFF.